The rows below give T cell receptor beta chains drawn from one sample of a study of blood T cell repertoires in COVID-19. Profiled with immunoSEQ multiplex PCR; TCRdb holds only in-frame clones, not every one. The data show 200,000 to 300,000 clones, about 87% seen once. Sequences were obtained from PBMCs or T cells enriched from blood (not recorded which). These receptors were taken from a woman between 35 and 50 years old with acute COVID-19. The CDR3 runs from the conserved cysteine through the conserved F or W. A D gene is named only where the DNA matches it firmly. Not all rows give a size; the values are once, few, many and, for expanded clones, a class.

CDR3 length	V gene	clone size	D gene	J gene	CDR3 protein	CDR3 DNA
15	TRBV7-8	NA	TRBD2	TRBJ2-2	CASSLAGGAVGELFF	TGTGCCAGCAGCTTGGCGGGAGGGGCGGTCGGGGAGCTGTTTTTT
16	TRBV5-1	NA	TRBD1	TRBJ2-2	CASNLKAGGNTGELFF	TGCGCCAGCAATTTGAAGGCAGGGGGGAACACCGGGGAGCTGTTTTTT
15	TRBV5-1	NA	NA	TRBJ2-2	CASSLAATNTGELFF	TGCGCCAGCAGCTTAGCGGCTACGAACACCGGGGAGCTGTTTTTT
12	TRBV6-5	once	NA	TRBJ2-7	CASRQDSYEQYF	TGTGCCAGCAGACAGGACAGTTACGAGCAGTACTTC
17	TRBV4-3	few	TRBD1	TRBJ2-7	CASSQGLGTGVAYEQYF	TGCGCCAGCAGCCAAGGGCTCGGGACAGGGGTAGCCTACGAGCAGTACTTC
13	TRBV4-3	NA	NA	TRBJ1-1	CASSQDDGDEAFF	TGCGCCAGCAGCCAAGATGACGGAGATGAAGCTTTCTTT
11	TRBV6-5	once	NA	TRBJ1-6	CASSPGGPLHF	TGTGCCAGCAGCCCCGGAGGACCCCTCCACTTT
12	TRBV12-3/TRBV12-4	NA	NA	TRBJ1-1	CASSRYTFEAFF	TGTGCCAGCAGCCGGTATACTTTTGAAGCTTTCTTT
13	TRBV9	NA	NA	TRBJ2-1	CASSGTTGTEQFF	TGTGCCAGCAGCGGCACAACAGGGACTGAGCAGTTCTTC
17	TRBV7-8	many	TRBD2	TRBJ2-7	CASGPLSSRTSVHEQYF	TGTGCCAGCGGGCCTCTATCCAGTCGGACTAGCGTGCACGAGCAGTACTTC
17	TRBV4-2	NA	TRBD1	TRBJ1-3	CASSQKAGGSSGNTIYF	TGTGCCAGCAGCCAAAAGGCAGGGGGCTCCTCTGGAAACACCATATATTTT
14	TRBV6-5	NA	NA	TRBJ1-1	CASSPPRRNTEAFF	TGTGCCAGCAGTCCCCCGCGGAGGAACACTGAAGCTTTCTTT
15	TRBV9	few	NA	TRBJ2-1	CASSVAVLAGNEQFF	TGTGCCAGCAGCGTAGCTGTACTGGCGGGCAATGAGCAGTTCTTC
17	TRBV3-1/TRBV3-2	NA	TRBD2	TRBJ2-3	CASSGTSGRSRTDTQYF	TGTGCCAGCAGCGGGACTAGCGGGAGGTCCCGCACAGATACGCAGTATTTT
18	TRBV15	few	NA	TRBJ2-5	CATSRDQGALGGGETQYF	TGTGCCACCAGCAGAGATCAGGGAGCGTTGGGTGGAGGGGAGACCCAGTACTTC
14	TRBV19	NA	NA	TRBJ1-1	CASSLADTGSVAFF	TGTGCCAGTAGTTTGGCCGATACAGGGTCGGTTGCTTTCTTT
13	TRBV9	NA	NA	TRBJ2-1	CASSMSSYNEQFF	TGTGCCAGCAGTATGTCCTCCTACAATGAGCAGTTCTTC
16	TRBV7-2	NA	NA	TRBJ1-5	CASSLAPGGGNQPQHF	TGTGCCAGCAGCTTAGCGCCGGGAGGGGGCAATCAGCCCCAGCATTTT
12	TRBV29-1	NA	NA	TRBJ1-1	CSVKTGNTEAFF	TGCAGCGTTAAGACAGGGAACACTGAAGCTTTCTTT
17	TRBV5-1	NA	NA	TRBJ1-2	CASSLARGTGPYYGYTF	TGCGCCAGCAGCTTGGCTCGTGGGACTGGGCCCTACTATGGCTACACCTTC
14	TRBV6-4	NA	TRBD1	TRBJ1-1	CASSVKGGVTEAFF	TGTGCCAGCAGTGTAAAAGGGGGCGTTACTGAAGCTTTCTTT
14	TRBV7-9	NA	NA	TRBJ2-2	CASSSPRGTGELFF	TGTGCCAGCAGCTCACCTAGGGGCACCGGGGAGCTGTTTTTT
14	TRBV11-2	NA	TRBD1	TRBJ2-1	CASSLVAGGNEQFF	TGTGCCAGCAGCTTAGTAGCAGGGGGCAATGAGCAGTTCTTC
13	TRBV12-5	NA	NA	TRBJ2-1	CASGLAGVNEQFF	TGTGCTAGTGGTTTGGCAGGGGTCAATGAGCAGTTCTTC
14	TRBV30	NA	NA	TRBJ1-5	CAWSVYGPNQPQHF	TGTGCCTGGAGTGTGTATGGGCCCAATCAGCCCCAGCATTTT
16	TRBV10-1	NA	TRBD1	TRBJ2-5	CASSEGTGGGQETQYF	TGCGCCAGCAGTGAGGGGACAGGGGGCGGTCAAGAGACCCAGTACTTC
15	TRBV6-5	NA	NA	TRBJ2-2	CASSYSSAHTGELFF	TGTGCCAGCAGTTACAGTAGCGCTCACACCGGGGAGCTGTTTTTT
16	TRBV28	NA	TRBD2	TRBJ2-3	CASSFSPSGSTYTQYF	TGTGCCAGCAGTTTTTCGCCTAGCGGGAGCACTTATACGCAGTATTTT
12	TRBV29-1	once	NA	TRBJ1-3	CSVTGSGNTIYF	TGCAGCGTGACAGGTTCGGGAAACACCATATATTTT
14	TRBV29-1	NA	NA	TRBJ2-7	CSVEEGRPTYEQYF	TGCAGCGTTGAAGAGGGCAGGCCCACCTACGAGCAGTACTTC